This is a list of T cell receptor beta chains from one sample in a study of T-cell reconstitution after alpha-beta-depleted transplantation in children. TCRdb re-derived calls from the PCR reads in MiXCR, one entry per CDR3 protein. This sample has roughly 220,000 distinct CDR3 sequences, with more than 10% found just once. The material was PBMCs from the stem cell graft donor, obtained from the stem cell graft. These TCRs come from a human donor who donated a stem cell graft to a child with acute lymphoblastic leukemia. Both conserved end residues are part of each CDR3. D genes are given only for firm matches. The size of a clone is reported for some rows only, either as once, few or many, or as a class for expanded clones.

v_gene	d_gene	abundance	j_gene	CDR3nt	CDR3aa
TRBV7-9	-	many	TRBJ1-5	TGTGCCAGCAGCTTAGAAGGGGGTCAGCCCCAGCATTTT	CASSLEGGQPQHF
TRBV6-5	-	many	TRBJ1-6	TGTGCCAGCAGTTACTCCGGCGGGACTAATTCACCCCTCCACTTT	CASSYSGGTNSPLHF
TRBV28	TRBD2	many	TRBJ2-7	TGTGCCAGCAGCTTCCTAGCGGGAGGAACCTACGAGCAGTACTTC	CASSFLAGGTYEQYF
TRBV20-1	-	many	TRBJ2-2	TGCAGTGCTGGCGGGACACTGAACACCGGGGAGCTGTTTTTT	CSAGGTLNTGELFF
TRBV27	-	many	TRBJ1-1	TGTGCCAGCAGTTTAAATTCTTATAGGGTTTACACTGAAGCTTTCTTT	CASSLNSYRVYTEAFF
TRBV24-1	-	many	TRBJ1-1	TGTGCCACCAGTGATTCGGGACTCTCCAACACTGAAGCTTTCTTT	CATSDSGLSNTEAFF
TRBV7-8	TRBD2	-	TRBJ2-3	TGTGCCAGCAGCTTAGCATCAATGACTAGCGGGACTAGCACAGATACGCAGTATTTT	CASSLASMTSGTSTDTQYF
TRBV7-2	-	many	TRBJ2-3	TGTGCCAGCAGCGCAGCAGATACGCAGTATTTT	CASSAADTQYF
TRBV24-1	-	many	TRBJ1-2	TGTGCCACCAGTGATCCAGGGAAAAGCTATGGCTACACCTTC	CATSDPGKSYGYTF
TRBV29-1	-	few	TRBJ1-2	TGCAGCGTTGGGGCAGGGAGCGGCTACACCTTC	CSVGAGSGYTF
TRBV11-1	-	many	TRBJ1-3	TGTGCCAGCAGTTACTCTGGAAACACCATATATTTT	CASSYSGNTIYF
TRBV12-3/TRBV12-4	-	many	TRBJ2-5	TGTGCCAGCGGTCAGAGGGGGGAGGCGGCGTACTTC	CASGQRGEAAYF
TRBV7-9	-	many	TRBJ1-1	TGTGCCAGCACCTACGGGGTTTATGAAGCTTTCTTT	CASTYGVYEAFF
TRBV7-9	-	many	TRBJ2-2	TGTGCCAGCAGCCCCAGGGACACCTCGGACACCGGGGAGCTGTTTTTT	CASSPRDTSDTGELFF
TRBV6-5	-	many	TRBJ1-5	TGTGCCAGCAGTCCTAATTGGGCCCAGCCCCAGCATTTT	CASSPNWAQPQHF
TRBV20-1	TRBD1	-	TRBJ1-6	TGCAGTGCTAGAAAAACAGGGGGCAGTTCACCCCTCCACTTT	CSARKTGGSSPLHF
TRBV2	-	many	TRBJ1-2	TGTGCCAGCAGTGAGGAACAGGGTGATCGGTTTGGCTACACCTTC	CASSEEQGDRFGYTF
TRBV6-1	-	many	TRBJ2-7	TGTGCCAGCAGGCCTCGGGGGGACAGTTCCTACGAGCAGTACTTC	CASRPRGDSSYEQYF
TRBV10-3	TRBD2	many	TRBJ2-2	TGTGCCATCAGTGTTTCTAGCGGGAGTCCAAACACCGGGGAGCTGTTTTTT	CAISVSSGSPNTGELFF
TRBV12-3/TRBV12-4	-	many	TRBJ2-7	TGTGCCAGCAGTTTCGTCGGGAGCAGGGCCTACGAGCAGTACTTC	CASSFVGSRAYEQYF
TRBV11-2	-	-	TRBJ2-3	TGTGCCAGCAGCTCTGACGGTATAAGCACAGATACGCAGTATTTT	CASSSDGISTDTQYF
TRBV28	-	-	TRBJ2-7	TGTGCCAGCAGTTCAAGAGGGGCCGCCTACGAGCAGTACTTC	CASSSRGAAYEQYF
TRBV29-1	-	many	TRBJ2-2	TGCAGCGTTGAAGACAGGGGACGGGGCACCGGGGAGCTGTTTTTT	CSVEDRGRGTGELFF
TRBV5-6	TRBD1	few	TRBJ2-1	TGTGCCAGCAGCTTAGAGAAGGGACAGGGTTACCCCTACAATGAGCAGTTCTTC	CASSLEKGQGYPYNEQFF
TRBV28	TRBD2	many	TRBJ2-1	TGTGCCAGCAGTTTAGCGCTTAGCGGGGACGCGACCAATGAGCAGTTCTTC	CASSLALSGDATNEQFF
TRBV7-9	-	many	TRBJ2-1	TGTGCCAGCAGACAAGACCGGGGCTACAATGAGCAGTTCTTC	CASRQDRGYNEQFF
TRBV20-1	-	many	TRBJ2-1	TGCAGTGCTGGGGGGGCCCATGAGCAGTTCTTC	CSAGGAHEQFF
TRBV7-2	-	many	TRBJ2-3	TGTGCCAGCAGCTTAAACGGGATCAGCACAGATACGCAGTATTTT	CASSLNGISTDTQYF
TRBV28	TRBD2	many	TRBJ2-7	TGTGCCAGCAGTTTACTGTATTGGGAGGGCCGCGACGAGCAGTACTTC	CASSLLYWEGRDEQYF
TRBV20-1	-	many	TRBJ2-5	TGCAGTGCTAGAGATGACACGGGGCGAATCCAAGAGACCCAGTACTTC	CSARDDTGRIQETQYF
TRBV5-1	TRBD1	many	TRBJ2-7	TGCGCCAGCAGCTCGGACAGGGTAGCCGAGCAGTACTTC	CASSSDRVAEQYF
TRBV25-1	-	many	TRBJ2-7	TGTGCCAGCCCGAACGATGGGCAGGGCGCAGCTCACTACGAGCAGTACTTC	CASPNDGQGAAHYEQYF
TRBV5-1	TRBD1	many	TRBJ2-5	TGCGCCAGCAGCTTGGGGCAGGGGGAAATGGCCCAGTACTTC	CASSLGQGEMAQYF
TRBV7-2	TRBD1	many	TRBJ2-7	TGTGCCAGCAGCCTAACGACAGGGAATGGGCAGTACTTC	CASSLTTGNGQYF
TRBV20-1	-	many	TRBJ2-5	TGCAGTGCTCCAACGACAGCGGAGCGGACAAAAGAGACCCAGTACTTC	CSAPTTAERTKETQYF
TRBV6-6	TRBD1	many	TRBJ1-2	TGTGCCAGCAGTTTCTTCGGGACAGGGGGAGACTATGGCTACACCTTC	CASSFFGTGGDYGYTF
TRBV5-1	TRBD1	once	TRBJ1-1	TGCGCCAGCAGCAGGGGACAGAGATCGAACACTGAAGCTTTCTTT	CASSRGQRSNTEAFF
TRBV11-2	-	many	TRBJ2-5	TGTGCCAGCAACCCTCAGGGTCAAGAGACCCAGTACTTC	CASNPQGQETQYF
TRBV30	-	-	TRBJ2-2	TGTGCCTGGAGTCCGGACATTAACACCGGGGAGCTGTTTTTT	CAWSPDINTGELFF
TRBV5-6	-	-	TRBJ2-7	TGTGCCAGCCGTTACCAAGGGACCGGGTACGAGCAGTACTTC	CASRYQGTGYEQYF
TRBV12-3/TRBV12-4	-	-	TRBJ2-3	TGTGCCATCTGTTTATTTCCGGACTCAAAGGGGATGAGCACAGATACGCAGTATTTT	CAICLFPDSKGMSTDTQYF
TRBV24-1	-	few	TRBJ2-2	TGTGCCACCAGTGATAGTCTCGAGGGTCCGGTGGTCACCGGGGAGCTGTTTTTT	CATSDSLEGPVVTGELFF
TRBV6-1	TRBD1	many	TRBJ1-5	TGTGCCAGCAGGGAGAGGACAGGGGGCGGCCAGCCCCAGCATTTT	CASRERTGGGQPQHF
TRBV6-1	-	many	TRBJ2-1	TGTGCCACCCAGCCCGGGAGCTCCTACAATGAGCAGTTCTTC	CATQPGSSYNEQFF
TRBV29-1	-	many	TRBJ1-2	TGCAGCGTTGACCACCCAACAGGGAAGGGCTACACCTTC	CSVDHPTGKGYTF
TRBV20-1	-	many	TRBJ2-7	TGCAGTGCCCCCATACAGGCTGGGCTCGAGCAGTACTTC	CSAPIQAGLEQYF
TRBV6-5	TRBD1	-	TRBJ1-4	TGTGCCAGCAGTTACACAGGGGGCAGAGGAAAACTGTTTTTT	CASSYTGGRGKLFF
TRBV6-1	TRBD1	many	TRBJ1-6	TGTGCCAGCAGTCGACAGGGCGTCGGATCCTATAATTCACCCCTCCACTTT	CASSRQGVGSYNSPLHF
TRBV20-1	-	many	TRBJ1-2	TGCAGTGCGTTAGGAGAAGGTGGCTACACCTTC	CSALGEGGYTF